This TCR beta chain was retrieved from a study of cytomegalovirus exposure and HLA in healthy donors. Study-level findings and limits: CMV serostatus was the sole immune exposure data available.

PCR primers comprised 60 Vbeta and 13 Jbeta primers. Data came from immunoSEQ multiplex PCR; TCRdb stores just in-frame clones and leaves some out. The repertoire holds fewer than 120,000 clones, with 65% to 80% as singletons. V lost 3 bases, J lost 6 bases, and 8 bases stayed unmatched. CDR1 KGHSH and CDR2 LQKENI come from the germline V gene. This CDR3 spans 15 amino acids. Details on this clone: The antigen is not known.

Sequenced input: PBMCs. The chain joins TRBV18 to TRBJ2-1; 7 bases line up with TRBD2. The TCR comes from a woman in her sixties or seventies in good health and CMV-seropositive. CDR3 nucleotides: TGTGCCAGCTCACCTCTCGGGACTATGGTCAATGAGCAGTTCTTC. Amino acids: CASSPLGTMVNEQFF.